This T cell receptor (beta chain) was obtained from a study of T cells after yellow fever vaccination. The CDR3 is made up of 14 amino acids. Germline CDR1 is KGHDR and CDR2 is SFDVKD. Trimming took 2 bases from V and 6 from J, leaving 13 bases between them. MiXCR was run by TCRdb on the 5' RACE reads, yielding one entry per CDR3 protein. The table has about 500,000 distinct CDR3 sequences, around 17% seen once; the top ten hold about 18%. The source was PBMCs, collected less than 6 days after the first yellow fever vaccination. This chain uses TRBV24-1 with TRBJ2-7; D gene unclear. The source of this sequence is a man aged 18 to 30 who received the YFV17D yellow fever vaccine. Here the CDR3 reads CATSDSHEVLEQYF. Written as DNA, the CDR3 is TGTGCCACCAGTGATTCCCACGAGGTGCTCGAGCAGTACTTC.